This T cell receptor beta chain was found in a study of tumor-infiltrating lymphocytes in primary liver carcinoma. Production of TCR beta cDNA used 400 to 600 ng total RNA together with a constant-region primer. Libraries of TCR beta came from three nested multiplex PCR rounds with slightly modified ARM-PCR. MiXCR, run by TCRdb on the multiplex PCR reads, gives a single entry per CDR3 protein. The table includes fewer than 200,000 distinct CDR3 sequences, around four fifths detected once. Concerning this clonotype itself: The junction and the germline gene differ at one end; a read error may be behind it.

Co-extracted RNA and DNA came from approximately 20-30 mg of unsorted bulk tissue. This clonotype was obtained from a man aged 40-55 years with primary liver carcinoma and hepatitis B virus infection. The sample consisted of tumor tissue from primary liver carcinoma.

CDR3 sequence (DNA): TGCAGCATTGCGCCGAATACCGGGGAGCTGTTTTTT. Translation: CSIAPNTGELFF. This chain uses TRBV29-1 with TRBJ2-2; D is uncertain. The germline gives CDR1 SQVTM, CDR2 ANQGSEA. This CDR3 region has 12 residues.